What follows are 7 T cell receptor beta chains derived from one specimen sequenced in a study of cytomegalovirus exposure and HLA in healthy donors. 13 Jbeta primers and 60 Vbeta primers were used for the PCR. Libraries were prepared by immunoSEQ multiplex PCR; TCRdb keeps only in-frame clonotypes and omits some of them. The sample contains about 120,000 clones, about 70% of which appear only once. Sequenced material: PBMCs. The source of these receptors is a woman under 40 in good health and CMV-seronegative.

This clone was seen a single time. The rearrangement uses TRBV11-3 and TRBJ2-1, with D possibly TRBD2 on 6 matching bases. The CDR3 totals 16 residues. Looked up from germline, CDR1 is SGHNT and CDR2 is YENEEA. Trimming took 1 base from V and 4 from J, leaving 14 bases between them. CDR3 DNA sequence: TGTGCCAGCAGCTTAGCGACTAGTCGTGCATACAATGAGCAGTTCTTC. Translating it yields CASSLATSRAYNEQFF.

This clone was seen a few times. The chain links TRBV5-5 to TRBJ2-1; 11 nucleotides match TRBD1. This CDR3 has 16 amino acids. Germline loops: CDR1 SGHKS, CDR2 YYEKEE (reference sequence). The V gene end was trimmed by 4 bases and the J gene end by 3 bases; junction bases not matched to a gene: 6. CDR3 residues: CASSPGTGGDYNEQFF. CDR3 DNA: TGTGCCAGCAGCCCCGGGACAGGGGGGGACTACAATGAGCAGTTCTTC.

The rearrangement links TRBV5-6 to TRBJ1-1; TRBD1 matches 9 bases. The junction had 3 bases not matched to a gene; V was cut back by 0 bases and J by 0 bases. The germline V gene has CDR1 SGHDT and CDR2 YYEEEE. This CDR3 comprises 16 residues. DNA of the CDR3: TGTGCCAGCAGCTTGGGGACAGGGGACATGAACACTGAAGCTTTCTTT. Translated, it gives CASSLGTGDMNTEAFF.

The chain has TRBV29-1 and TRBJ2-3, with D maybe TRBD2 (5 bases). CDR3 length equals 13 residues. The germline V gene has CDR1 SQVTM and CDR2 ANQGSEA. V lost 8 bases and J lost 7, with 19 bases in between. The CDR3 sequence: CSSREAVAYTQYF. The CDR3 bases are TGCAGCTCACGAGAAGCGGTTGCTTATACGCAGTATTTT.

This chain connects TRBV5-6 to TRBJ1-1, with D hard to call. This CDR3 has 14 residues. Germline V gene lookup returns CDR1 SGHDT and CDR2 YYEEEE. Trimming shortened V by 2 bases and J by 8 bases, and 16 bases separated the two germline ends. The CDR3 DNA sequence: TGTGCCAGCAGCTTAAGAACAGCAAGGCCAGAAGCTTTCTTT. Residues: CASSLRTARPEAFF.

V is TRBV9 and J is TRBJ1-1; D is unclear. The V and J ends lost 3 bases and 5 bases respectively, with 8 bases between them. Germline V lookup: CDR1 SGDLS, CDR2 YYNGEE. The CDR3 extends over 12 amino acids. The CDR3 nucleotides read TGTGCCAGCAGCGGAGGGAATACTGAAGCTTTCTTT. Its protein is CASSGGNTEAFF. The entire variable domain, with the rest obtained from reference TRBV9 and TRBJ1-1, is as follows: DSGVTQTPKHLITATGQRVTLRCSPRSGDLSVYWYQQSLDQGLQFLIQYYNGEERAKGNILERFSAQQFPDLHSELNLSSLELGDSALYFCASSGGNTEAFFGQGTRLTVV.

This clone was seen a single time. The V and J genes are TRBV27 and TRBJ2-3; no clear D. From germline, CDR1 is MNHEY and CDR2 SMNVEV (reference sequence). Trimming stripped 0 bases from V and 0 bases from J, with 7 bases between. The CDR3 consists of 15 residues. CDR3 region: CASSLSVSSTDTQYF. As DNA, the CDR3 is TGTGCCAGCAGTTTATCCGTTAGTAGCACAGATACGCAGTATTTT.